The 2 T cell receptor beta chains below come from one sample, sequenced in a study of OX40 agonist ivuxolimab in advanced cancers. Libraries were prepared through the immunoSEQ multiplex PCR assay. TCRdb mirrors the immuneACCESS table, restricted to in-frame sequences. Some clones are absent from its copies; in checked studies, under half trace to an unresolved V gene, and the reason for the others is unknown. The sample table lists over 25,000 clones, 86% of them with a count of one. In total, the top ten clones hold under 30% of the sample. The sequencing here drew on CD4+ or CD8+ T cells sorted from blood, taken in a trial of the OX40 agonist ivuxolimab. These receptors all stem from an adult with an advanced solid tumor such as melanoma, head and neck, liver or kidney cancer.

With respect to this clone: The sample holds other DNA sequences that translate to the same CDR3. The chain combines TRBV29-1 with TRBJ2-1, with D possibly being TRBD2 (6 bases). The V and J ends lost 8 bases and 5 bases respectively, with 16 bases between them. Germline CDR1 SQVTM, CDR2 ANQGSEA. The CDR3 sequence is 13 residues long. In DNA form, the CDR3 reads TGCAGCCCGACCTTAACTAGCAACAATGAGCAGTTCTTC. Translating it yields CSPTLTSNNEQFF.

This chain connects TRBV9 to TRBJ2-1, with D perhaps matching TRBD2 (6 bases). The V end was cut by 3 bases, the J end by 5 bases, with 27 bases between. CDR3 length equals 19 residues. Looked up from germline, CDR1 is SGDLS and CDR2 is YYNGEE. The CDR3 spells CASSGDVSRKVLANNEQFF. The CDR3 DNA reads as TGTGCCAGCAGCGGTGACGTGTCCAGGAAAGTTCTAGCGAACAATGAGCAGTTCTTC.